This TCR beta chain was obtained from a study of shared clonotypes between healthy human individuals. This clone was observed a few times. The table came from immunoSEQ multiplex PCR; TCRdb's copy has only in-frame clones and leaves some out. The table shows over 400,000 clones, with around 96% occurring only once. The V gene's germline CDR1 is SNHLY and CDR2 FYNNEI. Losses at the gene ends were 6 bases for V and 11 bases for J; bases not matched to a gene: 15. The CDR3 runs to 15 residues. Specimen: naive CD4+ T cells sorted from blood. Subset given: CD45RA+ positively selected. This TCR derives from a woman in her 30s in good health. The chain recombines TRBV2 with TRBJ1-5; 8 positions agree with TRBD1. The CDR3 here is CASSVGQGGLWAQHF. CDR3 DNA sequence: TGTGCCAGCAGCGTAGGACAGGGTGGATTGTGGGCCCAGCATTTT.